This T cell receptor beta chain was sequenced in a study of shared clonotypes between healthy human individuals. Findings and limits, study-wide: There were few donors, and this limited the genetic and exposure-history diversity represented.

Original methodology: Filtering differed for immunoSEQ, which gave only junction sequences without quality scores. The method was immunoSEQ multiplex PCR; TCRdb's version includes in-frame clones alone and lacks a portion of them. That table furnishes V, J and clone size, whereas the DNA furnished D and trimming. The repertoire consists of 400,000 to 600,000 clones, with over 60% occurring once and the leading ten covering approximately 12%. This CDR3 has 15 amino acids. Germline values: CDR1 GTSNPN, CDR2 SVGIG (reference sequence). V lost 2 bases to trimming and J lost 5 bases; unmatched junction nucleotides: 6. Comments on this clone: The target antigen is unknown.

Extraction of genomic DNA in unsorted samples used roughly 94 million PBMCs. This rearrangement joins TRBV30 to TRBJ1-4; TRBD1 matches at 9 bases. The sequence came from a woman aged 40-49 years in good health. Some clones in this sample may be carry-over from other donors' samples. The source material was PBMCs. CDR3 residues: CAWSLLTGGNEKLFF. The CDR3 DNA reads as TGTGCCTGGAGTCTGCTGACAGGGGGGAATGAAAAACTGTTTTTT. Full variable domain (missing parts from reference TRBV30 and TRBJ1-4): SQTIHQWPATLVQPVGSPLSLECTVEGTSNPNLYWYRQAAGRGLQLLFYSVGIGQISSEVPQNLSASRPQDRQFILSSKKLLLSDSGFYLCAWSLLTGGNEKLFFGSGTQLSVL.